These 11 T cell receptor beta chains share one sample of origin, sequenced in a study of beta chain features in type 1 diabetes. The study reverse transcribed the entire isolated RNA, so it sequenced expressed TCRB transcripts. Using immunoSEQ multiplex PCR, the repertoire was profiled, and TCRdb retains in-frame clones only, with some absent. The sample records more than 250,000 clones, roughly an eighth being singletons. Points from the study as a whole: Patients with Type 1 diabetes showed moderately but significantly shorter TCRB CDR3s in all four CD4+ subsets.

No antigens are known for them. Sequencing used naive CD4+ T cells from blood. The source is a man aged 30 to 45 with type 1 diabetes.

This clone came up a few times. V is TRBV6-5 and J is TRBJ1-1, with a weak D call TRBD1 (5 bases). This CDR3 has 14 residues. V was cut by 0 bases and J by 3 bases, with 8 bases left in between. Germline CDR1 MNHEY, CDR2 SVGAGI. CDR3 DNA sequence: TGTGCCAGCAGTTACTCAGGGGATGACACTGAAGCTTTCTTT. Amino acids: CASSYSGDDTEAFF.

The rearrangement joins TRBV28 to TRBJ1-5, with a tentative D call TRBD1 (6 bases). Trimming removed 7 bases at V and 6 bases at J, with 16 bases between. CDR3 length equals 14 residues. Germline CDR1 is MDHEN and CDR2 is SYDVKM. The CDR3 sequence is CASIRGGAGQPQHF. The CDR3 DNA reads as TGTGCCAGCATAAGGGGGGGCGCCGGTCAGCCCCAGCATTTT. Drawing the rest from reference TRBV28 and TRBJ1-5, the complete variable domain is DVKVTQSSRYLVKRTGEKVFLECVQDMDHENMFWYRQDPGLGLRLIYFSYDVKMKEKGDIPEGYSVSREKKERFSLILESASTNQTSMYLCASIRGGAGQPQHFGDGTRLSIL.

The rearrangement uses TRBV7-9 and TRBJ2-2, with D hard to call. The ends were cut back, 3 bases at V and 1 base at J, with 6 bases in the middle. The CDR3 spans 14 residues. From germline, CDR1 is SEHNR and CDR2 FQNEAQ (reference sequence). CDR3 amino acids: CASSLRVNTGELFF. The CDR3 DNA reads TGTGCCAGCAGCTTGCGTGTGAACACCGGGGAGCTGTTTTTT.

The chain links TRBV25-1 to TRBJ1-4; TRBD1 might be the D (6 bases). This CDR3 comprises 16 residues. Trimming shortened V by 2 bases and J by 1 base, and 11 bases separated the two germline ends. The V gene's germline CDR1 is MGHDK and CDR2 SYGVNS. CDR3 amino acids: CASSEGQLITNEKLFF. DNA of the CDR3: TGTGCCAGCAGTGAAGGACAGCTGATAACTAATGAAAAACTGTTTTTT.

This clone appeared a few times. The chain joins TRBV6-5 to TRBJ1-5, with D maybe TRBD1 (5 bases). Trimming pared 4 bases from V and 7 bases from J, leaving 20 bases between. The CDR3 contains 16 residues. Germline CDR1 and CDR2: MNHEY and SVGAGI. The CDR3 region has the DNA TGTGCCAGCAGTTCCGCGAGTCGCGGGACCGGGCAGCCCCAGCATTTT. Residues: CASSSASRGTGQPQHF.

The genes are TRBV2 and TRBJ2-1; a possible D gene is TRBD2 (6 bases). This CDR3 spans 13 amino acids. Trimming cost V 6 bases and J 9 bases, with 15 bases left between them. Germline CDR1 reads SNHLY; CDR2 reads FYNNEI. Here the CDR3 DNA reads TGTGCCAGCAGAGGAGGGCTTGACTCTGAGCAGTTCTTC. It yields the protein CASRGGLDSEQFF.

This clone was detected a few times. The chain uses TRBV18 and TRBJ2-5, with 7 bases fitting TRBD2. The germline V gene encodes CDR1 KGHSH and CDR2 LQKENI. CDR3 length: 15 residues. The J segment lost 1 base and the V segment lost 3 bases, leaving 5 bases of the junction unmatched. The CDR3 DNA sequence: TGTGCCAGCTCACCGGCTAGCGGCACCCAAGAGACCCAGTACTTC. Its translation: CASSPASGTQETQYF.

The chain carries TRBV2 and TRBJ2-5, with a possible D match to TRBD1 (6 bases). V was cut by 3 bases and J by 5 bases, with 16 bases left in between. CDR1 and CDR2 (germline): SNHLY, FYNNEI. The CDR3 is 15 amino acids. The CDR3 here is CASSEGAGSGETQYF. The CDR3, as DNA: TGTGCCAGCAGTGAGGGGGCAGGGTCTGGGGAGACCCAGTACTTC.

This clone turned up a few times. At one end, the junction sequence differs from germline, possibly due to a read error. The chain combines TRBV2 with TRBJ2-7, with 12 bases identical to TRBD1. Germline V gene sequence: CDR1 SNHLY, CDR2 FYNNEI. This CDR3 comprises 11 residues. The CDR3 region has the DNA TGCGCCGGGACAGGGGGCGACGAGCAGTACTTC. It specifies CAGTGGDEQYF.

This clone was observed a few times. This sequence joins TRBV5-1 and TRBJ2-2, with D perhaps TRBD2 (6 bases). Trimming took off 2 bases at V and 1 base at J, with 12 bases between the two ends. CDR1 and CDR2 (germline): SGHRS, YFSETQ. The CDR3 runs 16 residues. CDR3 protein: CASSFIREKNTGELFF. The CDR3 DNA sequence: TGCGCCAGCAGCTTCATACGGGAGAAGAACACCGGGGAGCTGTTTTTT. Using reference TRBV5-1 and TRBJ2-2 for the parts outside the CDR3, the full variable domain is KAGVTQTPRYLIKTRGQQVTLSCSPISGHRSVSWYQQTPGQGLQFLFEYFSETQRNKGNFPGRFSGRQFSNSRSEMNVSTLELGDSALYLCASSFIREKNTGELFFGEGSRLTVL.

This clone has more than one count but fewer than ten. The chain has TRBV4-3 and TRBJ2-1; D might be TRBD1 (6 bases). CDR1 is LGHNA, CDR2 YSLEER, per germline. V lost 1 base and J lost 4, with 11 bases in between. The CDR3 totals 15 residues. CDR3 region: CASSQARDTYNEQFF. CDR3 coding DNA: TGCGCCAGCAGCCAAGCCCGGGACACGTACAATGAGCAGTTCTTC.